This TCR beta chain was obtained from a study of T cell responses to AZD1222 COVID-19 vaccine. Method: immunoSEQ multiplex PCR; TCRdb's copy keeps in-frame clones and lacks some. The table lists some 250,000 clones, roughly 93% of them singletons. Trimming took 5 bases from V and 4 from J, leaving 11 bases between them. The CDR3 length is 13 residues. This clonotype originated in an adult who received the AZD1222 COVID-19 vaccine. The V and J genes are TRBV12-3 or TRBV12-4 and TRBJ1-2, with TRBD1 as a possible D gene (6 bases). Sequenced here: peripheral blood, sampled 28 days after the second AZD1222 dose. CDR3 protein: CASSPQGSYGYTF. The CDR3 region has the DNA TGTGCCAGCAGTCCGCAGGGGAGCTATGGCTACACCTTC.